This T cell receptor beta chain was observed in a study of blood T cell repertoires in COVID-19. As for the study in general: The study drew acute and convalescent COVID-19 samples from the United States, Italy and Spain.

Original analysis: Nucleated cell number was recorded as an estimate derived from reference gene primer amplification. Measured with immunoSEQ multiplex PCR; TCRdb has only the in-frame clones, and not every one. The DNA was the basis for D and trimming; V, J and clone size are from that table. The sample yields about 250,000 clones, around nine tenths seen once. This clone was seen only once. The sample taken for sequencing was peripheral blood. The TCR originated in a man in his late teens or twenties with active or convalescent COVID-19.

The CDR3 DNA reads TGTGCCATACTAGCGGGAGGCGAGCAGTACTTC. It translates to CAILAGGEQYF. This sequence joins TRBV10-3 and TRBJ2-7; 12 nucleotides agree with TRBD2. This CDR3 has 11 residues. Germline V gives CDR1 ENHRY, CDR2 SYGVKD. The J segment lost 6 bases and the V segment lost 9 bases, leaving 0 bases of the junction unmatched.